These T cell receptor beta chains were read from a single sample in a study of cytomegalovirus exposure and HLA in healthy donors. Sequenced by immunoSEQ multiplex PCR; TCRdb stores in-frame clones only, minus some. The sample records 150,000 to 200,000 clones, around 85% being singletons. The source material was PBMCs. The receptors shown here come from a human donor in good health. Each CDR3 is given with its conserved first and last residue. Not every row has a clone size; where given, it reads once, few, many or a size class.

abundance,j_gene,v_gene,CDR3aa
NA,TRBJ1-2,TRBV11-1,CASSTENYGYTF
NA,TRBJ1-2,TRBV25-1,CASSERKQGTIGYTF
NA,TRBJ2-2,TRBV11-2,CASSLLHLTGTGELFF
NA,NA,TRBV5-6,CASSLAASYEQYF
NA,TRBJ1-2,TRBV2,CASRPDRGNSYGYTF
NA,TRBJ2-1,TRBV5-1,CASSARTSLSYNEQFF
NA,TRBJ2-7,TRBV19,CASSAAGGHEQYF
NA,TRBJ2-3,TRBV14,CASSQVTGTDTQYF
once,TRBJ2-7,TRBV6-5,CASSREHSYEQYF
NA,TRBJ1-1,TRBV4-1,CASSQVRGVTEAFF
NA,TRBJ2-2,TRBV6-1,CATKLTGDTGELFF
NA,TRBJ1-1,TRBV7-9,CASSLARGAEAFF
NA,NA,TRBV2,CASSGQIYEQYF
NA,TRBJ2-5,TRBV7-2,CASSFYEGGTPGETQYF
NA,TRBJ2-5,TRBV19,CASTFLRAGGGETQYF
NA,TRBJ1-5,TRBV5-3,CARSLAPGDSNQPQHF
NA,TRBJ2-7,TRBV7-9,CASSMSSAYYEQYF
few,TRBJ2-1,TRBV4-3,CASSQERAGGLVDEQFF
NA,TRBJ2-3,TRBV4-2,CASNHEAGTGDTQYF
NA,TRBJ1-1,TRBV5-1,CASSLGPGVATEAFF
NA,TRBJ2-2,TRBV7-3,CASSLTTGGPTGELFF
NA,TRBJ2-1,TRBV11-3,CASSLVYGSSSYNEQFF
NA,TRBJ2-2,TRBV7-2,CASAWTTGKTGELFF
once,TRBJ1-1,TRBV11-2,CASSLHFGDTEAFF
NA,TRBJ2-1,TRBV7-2,CASSLSASGGLYNEQFF
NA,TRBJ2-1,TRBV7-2,CASRQSRGSPTYNEQFF
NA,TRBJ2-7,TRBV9,CASSVGSVDEQYF
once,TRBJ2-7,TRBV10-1,CASSPGTDSYEQYF
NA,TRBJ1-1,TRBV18,CASSPLADNTEAFF
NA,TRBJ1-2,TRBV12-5,CASGLATGLGEGYTF
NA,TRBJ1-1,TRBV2,CASILGQGVTEAFF
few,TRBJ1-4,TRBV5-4,CASSPGRAGNEKLFF
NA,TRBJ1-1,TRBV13,CASSGRTQGGTEAFF
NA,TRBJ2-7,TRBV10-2,CASRLAGSYEQYF
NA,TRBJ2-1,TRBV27,CASSLDRWGLAGTEQFF
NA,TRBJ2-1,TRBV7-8,CASSRRDWGVMPYNEQFF
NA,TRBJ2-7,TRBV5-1,CASSLNRGSYEQYF
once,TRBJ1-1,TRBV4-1,CASSQGGPGNTEAFF
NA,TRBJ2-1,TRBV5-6,CASSQGTPNEQFF
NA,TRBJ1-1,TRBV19,CASRLGGEAFF
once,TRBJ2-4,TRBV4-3,CASSQDGRGGPLAKNIQYF
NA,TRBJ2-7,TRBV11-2,CASSFLAGASYEQYF
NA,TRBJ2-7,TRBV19,CASSILGEGDEQYF
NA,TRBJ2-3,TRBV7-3,CASSSSTDTQYF
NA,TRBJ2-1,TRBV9,CASSVVGVHEQFF
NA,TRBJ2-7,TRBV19,CASSGSGSYEQYF
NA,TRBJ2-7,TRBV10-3,CAITSGEGGGEQYF
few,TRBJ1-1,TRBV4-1,CASSQDQGRAAEAFF